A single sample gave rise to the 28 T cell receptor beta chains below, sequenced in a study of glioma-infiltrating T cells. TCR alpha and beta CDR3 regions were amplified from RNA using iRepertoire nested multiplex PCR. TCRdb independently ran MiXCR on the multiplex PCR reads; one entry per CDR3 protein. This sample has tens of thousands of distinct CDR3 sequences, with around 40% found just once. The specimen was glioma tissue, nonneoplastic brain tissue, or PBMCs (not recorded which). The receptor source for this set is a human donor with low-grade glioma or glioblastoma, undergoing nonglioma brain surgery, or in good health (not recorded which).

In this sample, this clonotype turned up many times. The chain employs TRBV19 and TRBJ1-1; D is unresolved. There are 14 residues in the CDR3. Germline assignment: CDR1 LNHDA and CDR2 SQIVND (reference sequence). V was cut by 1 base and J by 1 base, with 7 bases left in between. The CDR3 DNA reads TGTGCCAGTAGTATAGGGCACCAGAACACTGAAGCTTTCTTT. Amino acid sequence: CASSIGHQNTEAFF.

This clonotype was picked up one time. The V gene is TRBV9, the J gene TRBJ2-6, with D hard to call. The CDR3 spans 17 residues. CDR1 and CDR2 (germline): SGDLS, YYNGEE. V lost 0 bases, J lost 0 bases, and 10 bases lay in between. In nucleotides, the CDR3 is TGTGCCAGCAGCGTAGTGGCAAGGCTCTCTGGGGCCAACGTCCTGACTTTC. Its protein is CASSVVARLSGANVLTF.

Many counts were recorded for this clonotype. CDR3 in DNA: TGTGCCAGCAGTGAATCCACATCAGGAACGGAGACCCAGTACTTC. Its protein product is CASSESTSGTETQYF. The J gene is TRBJ2-5, the V gene TRBV2, with D hard to call. V was shortened by 2 bases and J by 5 bases, with 15 bases between the two germline ends. Germline lookup yields CDR1 SNHLY and CDR2 FYNNEI. There are 15 residues in the CDR3. Filled out from reference TRBV2 and TRBJ2-5, the complete variable domain reads EPEVTQTPSHQVTQMGQEVILRCVPISNHLYFYWYRQILGQKVEFLVSFYNNEISEKSEIFDDQFSVERPDGSNFTLKIRSTKLEDSAMYFCASSESTSGTETQYFGPGTRLLVL.

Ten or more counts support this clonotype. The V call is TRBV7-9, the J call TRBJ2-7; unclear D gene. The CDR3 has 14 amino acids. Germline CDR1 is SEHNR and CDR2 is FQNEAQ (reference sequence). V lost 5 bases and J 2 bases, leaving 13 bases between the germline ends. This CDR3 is CASSGRPKTYEQYF. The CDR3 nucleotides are TGTGCCAGCAGCGGCCGGCCCAAGACCTACGAGCAGTACTTC.

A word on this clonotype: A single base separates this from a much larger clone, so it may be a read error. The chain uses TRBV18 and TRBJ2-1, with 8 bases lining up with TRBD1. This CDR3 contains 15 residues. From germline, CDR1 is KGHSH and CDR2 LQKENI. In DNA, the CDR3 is TGTGCCAGCTCACCATCTTCGGGACAGGAGAATGGGCAGTTCTTC. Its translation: CASSPSSGQENGQFF.

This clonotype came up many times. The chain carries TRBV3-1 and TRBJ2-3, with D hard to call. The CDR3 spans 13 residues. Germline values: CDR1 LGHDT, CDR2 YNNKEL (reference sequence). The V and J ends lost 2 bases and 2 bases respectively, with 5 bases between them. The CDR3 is CASSQLSTDTQYF. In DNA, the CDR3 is TGTGCCAGCAGCCAATTATCCACAGATACGCAGTATTTT.

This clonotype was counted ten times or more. The CDR3 DNA reads as TGTGCCAGCAGCGATGAATTGGAGACCCAGTACTTC. Translated, it gives CASSDELETQYF. J is TRBJ2-5 and V is TRBV5-4; unclear D gene. From germline, CDR1 is SGHNT and CDR2 YYREEE (reference sequence). There are 12 residues in the CDR3. The germline V and J ends were trimmed by 4 bases and 5 bases, with 9 bases remaining between them.

CDR3 sequence (DNA): TGTCTCAGCGGCCCGAGCAGCGGGAGGAGTACCTACGAGCAGTTCTTC. This sequence encodes CLSGPSSGRSTYEQFF. The chain carries TRBV7-8 and TRBJ2-7, with 9 bases aligning to TRBD2. The J call may not be correct, given that the DNA end is closer to TRBJ2-1. The CDR3 runs to 16 residues. Germline V gene lookup returns CDR1 SGHVS and CDR2 FQNEAQ.

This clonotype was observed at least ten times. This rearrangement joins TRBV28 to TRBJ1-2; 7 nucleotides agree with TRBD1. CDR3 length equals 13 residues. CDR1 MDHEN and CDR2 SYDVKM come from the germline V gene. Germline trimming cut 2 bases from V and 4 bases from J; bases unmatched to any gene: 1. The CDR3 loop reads CASSLKGAYGYTF. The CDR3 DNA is TGTGCCAGCAGTTTAAAGGGGGCCTATGGCTACACCTTC.

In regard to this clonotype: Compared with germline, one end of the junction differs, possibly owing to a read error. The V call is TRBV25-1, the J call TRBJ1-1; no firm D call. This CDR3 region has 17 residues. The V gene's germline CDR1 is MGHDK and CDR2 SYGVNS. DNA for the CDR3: TGTGAAAGAAGTGAATATCGAGGACTTTCTACGAAAACTGAAGATTTATTT. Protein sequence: CERSEYRGLSTKTEDLF.

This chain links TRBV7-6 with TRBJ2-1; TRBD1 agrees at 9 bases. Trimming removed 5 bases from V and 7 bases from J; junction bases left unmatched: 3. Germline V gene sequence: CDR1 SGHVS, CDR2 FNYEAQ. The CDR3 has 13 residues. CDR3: CASSPGQGNEQFF. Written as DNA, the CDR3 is TGTGCCAGCAGCCCAGGACAGGGGAATGAGCAGTTCTTC.

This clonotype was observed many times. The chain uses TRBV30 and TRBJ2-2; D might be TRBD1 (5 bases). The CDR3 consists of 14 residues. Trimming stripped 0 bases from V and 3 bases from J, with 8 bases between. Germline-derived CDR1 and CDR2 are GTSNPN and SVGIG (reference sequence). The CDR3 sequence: CAWSVRRDTGELFF. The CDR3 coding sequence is TGTGCCTGGAGTGTACGCAGGGACACCGGGGAGCTGTTTTTT.

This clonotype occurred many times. CDR3 nucleotides: TGTGCCAGCAGCCTGCCAGGGCGCGAGCAGTACTTC. It specifies CASSLPGREQYF. V and J are TRBV3-1 and TRBJ2-7; D is perhaps TRBD1 (5 bases). Germline CDR1 reads LGHDT; CDR2 reads YNNKEL (reference sequence). The CDR3 extends over 12 amino acids. The V end was cut by 4 bases, the J end by 6 bases, with 10 bases between.

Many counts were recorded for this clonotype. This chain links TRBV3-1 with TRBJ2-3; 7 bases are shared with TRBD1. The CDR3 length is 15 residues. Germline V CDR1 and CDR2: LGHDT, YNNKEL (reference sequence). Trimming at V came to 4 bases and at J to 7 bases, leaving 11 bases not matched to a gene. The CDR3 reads CASSRRGQVPYTQYF. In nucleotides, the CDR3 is TGTGCCAGCAGCCGAAGAGGACAGGTCCCCTATACGCAGTATTTT.

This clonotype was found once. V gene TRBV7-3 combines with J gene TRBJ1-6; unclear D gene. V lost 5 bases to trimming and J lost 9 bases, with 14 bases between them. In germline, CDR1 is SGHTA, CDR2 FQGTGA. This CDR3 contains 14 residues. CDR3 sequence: CASSQKRSGSPLHF. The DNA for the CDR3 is TGTGCCAGCAGCCAAAAGAGGTCGGGTTCACCCCTCCACTTT. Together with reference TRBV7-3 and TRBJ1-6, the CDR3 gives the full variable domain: GAGVSQTPSNKVTEKGKYVELRCDPISGHTALYWYRQSLGQGPEFLIYFQGTGAADDSGLPNDRFFAVRPEGSVSTLKIQRTERGDSAVYLCASSQKRSGSPLHFGNGTRLTVT.

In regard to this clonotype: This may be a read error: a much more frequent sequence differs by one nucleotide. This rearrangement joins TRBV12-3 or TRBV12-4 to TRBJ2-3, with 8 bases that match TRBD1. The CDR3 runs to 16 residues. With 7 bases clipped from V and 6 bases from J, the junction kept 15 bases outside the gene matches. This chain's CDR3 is CASTRLGQGARDTQYF. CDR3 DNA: TGTGCCAGCACTCGCCTCGGGCAGGGGGCGAGGGATACGCAGTATTTT.

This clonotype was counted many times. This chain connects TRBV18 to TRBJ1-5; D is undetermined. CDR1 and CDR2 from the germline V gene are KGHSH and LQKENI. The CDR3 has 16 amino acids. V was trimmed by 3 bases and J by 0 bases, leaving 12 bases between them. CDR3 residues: CASSPDRLGSNQPQHF. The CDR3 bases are TGTGCCAGCTCACCGGATCGCCTTGGTAGCAATCAGCCCCAGCATTTT.

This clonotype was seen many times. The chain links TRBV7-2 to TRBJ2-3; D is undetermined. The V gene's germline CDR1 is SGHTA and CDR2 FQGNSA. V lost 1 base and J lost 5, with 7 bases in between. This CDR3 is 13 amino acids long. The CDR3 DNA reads TGTGCCAGCAGCTTAGTGGGCGGAGATACGCAGTATTTT. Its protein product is CASSLVGGDTQYF. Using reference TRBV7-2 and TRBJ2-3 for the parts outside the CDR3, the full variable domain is GAGVSQSPSNKVTEKGKDVELRCDPISGHTALYWYRQSLGQGLEFLIYFQGNSAPDKSGLPSDRFSAERTGGSVSTLTIQRTQQEDSAVYLCASSLVGGDTQYFGPGTRLTVL.

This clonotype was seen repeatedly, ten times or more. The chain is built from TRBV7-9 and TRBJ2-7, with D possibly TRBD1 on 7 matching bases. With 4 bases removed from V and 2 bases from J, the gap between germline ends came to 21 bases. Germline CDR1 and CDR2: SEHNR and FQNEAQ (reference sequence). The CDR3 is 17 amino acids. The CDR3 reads CASSSGVLQGSPYEQYF. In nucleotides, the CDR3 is TGTGCCAGCAGCTCGGGAGTGCTACAGGGGAGCCCCTACGAGCAGTACTTC.

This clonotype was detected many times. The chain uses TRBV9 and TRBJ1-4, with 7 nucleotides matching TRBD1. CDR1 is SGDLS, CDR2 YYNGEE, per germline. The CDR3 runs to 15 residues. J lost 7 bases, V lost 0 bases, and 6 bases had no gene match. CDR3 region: CASSVEDRWGEKLFF. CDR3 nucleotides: TGTGCCAGCAGCGTAGAGGACAGGTGGGGTGAAAAACTGTTTTTT.

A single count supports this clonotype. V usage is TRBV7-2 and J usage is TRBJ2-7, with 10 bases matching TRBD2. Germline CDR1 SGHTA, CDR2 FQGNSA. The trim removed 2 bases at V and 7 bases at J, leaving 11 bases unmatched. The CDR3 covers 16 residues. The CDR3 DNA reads TGTGCCAGCAGCTTAAGGAGCAGCGGGGGGGCTGGAGAGCAGTACTTC. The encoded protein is CASSLRSSGGAGEQYF.

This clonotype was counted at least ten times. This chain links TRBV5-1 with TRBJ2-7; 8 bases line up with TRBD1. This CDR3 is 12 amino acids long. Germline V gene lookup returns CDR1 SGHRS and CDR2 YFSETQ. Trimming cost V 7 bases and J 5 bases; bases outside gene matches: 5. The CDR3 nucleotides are TGCGCCAGCTACGACAGGGGAAACGAGCAGTACTTC. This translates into CASYDRGNEQYF.

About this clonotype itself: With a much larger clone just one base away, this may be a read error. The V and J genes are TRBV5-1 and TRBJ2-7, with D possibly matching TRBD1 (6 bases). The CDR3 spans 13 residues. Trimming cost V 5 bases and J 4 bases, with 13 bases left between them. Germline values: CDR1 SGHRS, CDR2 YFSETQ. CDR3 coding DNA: TGCGCCAGCAGACCCGGACAGTTATACGAGCAGTACTTC. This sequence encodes CASRPGQLYEQYF.

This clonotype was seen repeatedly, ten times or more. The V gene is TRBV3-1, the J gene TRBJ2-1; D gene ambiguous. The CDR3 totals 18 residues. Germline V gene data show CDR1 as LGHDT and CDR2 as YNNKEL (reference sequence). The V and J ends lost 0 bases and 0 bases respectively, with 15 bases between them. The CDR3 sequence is CASSQEDGLPGSYNEQFF. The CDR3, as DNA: TGTGCCAGCAGCCAAGAGGACGGCTTACCCGGCTCCTACAATGAGCAGTTCTTC.

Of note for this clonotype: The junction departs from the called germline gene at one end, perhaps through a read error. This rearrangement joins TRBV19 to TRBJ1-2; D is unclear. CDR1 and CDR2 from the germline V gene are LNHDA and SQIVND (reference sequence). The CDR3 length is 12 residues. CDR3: CASSMRNYGYAF. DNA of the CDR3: TGTGCCAGTAGTATGCGAAACTATGGCTACGCCTTC.

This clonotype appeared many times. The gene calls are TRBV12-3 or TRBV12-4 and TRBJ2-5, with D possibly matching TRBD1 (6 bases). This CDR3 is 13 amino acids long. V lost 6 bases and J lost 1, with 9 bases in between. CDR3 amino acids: CASRPDSQETQYF. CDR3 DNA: TGTGCCAGCAGGCCGGACAGCCAAGAGACCCAGTACTTC.

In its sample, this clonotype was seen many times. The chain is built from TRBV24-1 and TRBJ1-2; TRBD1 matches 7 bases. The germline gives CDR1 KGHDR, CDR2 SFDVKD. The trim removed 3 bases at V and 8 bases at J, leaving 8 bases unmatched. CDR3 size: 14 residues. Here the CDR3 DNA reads TGTGCCACCAGTGATGCCGGACAGGTAGTGGGCTACACCTTC. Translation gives CATSDAGQVVGYTF.

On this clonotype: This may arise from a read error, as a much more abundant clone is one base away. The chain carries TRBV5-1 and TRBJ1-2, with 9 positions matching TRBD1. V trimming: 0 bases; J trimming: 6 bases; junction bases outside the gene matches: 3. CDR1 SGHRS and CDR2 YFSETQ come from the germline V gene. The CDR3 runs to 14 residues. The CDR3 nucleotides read TGCGCCAGCAGCTTGGGACAGGGGGAAGATGGCTACACCTTC. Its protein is CASSLGQGEDGYTF. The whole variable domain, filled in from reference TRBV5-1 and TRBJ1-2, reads KAGVTQTPRYLIKTRGQQVTLSCSPISGHRSVSWYQQTPGQGLQFLFEYFSETQRNKGNFPGRFSGRQFSNSRSEMNVSTLELGDSALYLCASSLGQGEDGYTFGSGTRLTVV.